A single sample gave rise to the 3 T cell receptor beta chains below, sequenced in a study of blood T cell repertoires in COVID-19. TCRdb's table, derived via immunoSEQ multiplex PCR, lists solely in-frame clones and lacks some. This sample has roughly 66,000 clones, with approximately 80% found just once. Sequencing was done on a sample of peripheral blood. The receptors were sampled from a man aged 55 to 70 with acute or convalescent COVID-19.

The chain has TRBV24-1 and TRBJ1-1; 8 positions agree with TRBD1. The CDR3 length is 13 residues. After removal of 10 bases from V and 4 bases from J, the junction contained 7 bases not matched to a gene. Germline V gene lookup returns CDR1 KGHDR and CDR2 SFDVKD. The CDR3 protein is CATRDRRSTEAFF. The CDR3, as DNA: TGTGCCACTCGGGACAGGAGGTCCACTGAAGCTTTCTTT.

This chain uses TRBV7-2 with TRBJ2-7; 7 nucleotides match TRBD1. The trim removed 5 bases at V and 9 bases at J, leaving 10 bases unmatched. Germline V CDR1 and CDR2: SGHTA, FQGNSA. CDR3 length: 13 amino acids. The CDR3 sequence: CASSIQTGSSQYF. The DNA of the CDR3 is TGTGCCAGCAGCATACAGACAGGGTCATCGCAGTACTTC. The whole variable domain, filled in from reference TRBV7-2 and TRBJ2-7, reads GAGVSQSPSNKVTEKGKDVELRCDPISGHTALYWYRQSLGQGLEFLIYFQGNSAPDKSGLPSDRFSAERTGGSVSTLTIQRTQQEDSAVYLCASSIQTGSSQYFGPGTRLTVT.

This clone was observed a few times. The CDR3 sequence: CSGLSRPTDTQYF. The CDR3 bases are TGCAGCGGCCTAAGCAGGCCCACAGATACGCAGTATTTT. The V and J genes are TRBV29-1 and TRBJ2-3; D is unresolved. Trimming cost V 7 bases and J 2 bases, with 13 bases left between them. Germline V gene lookup returns CDR1 SQVTM and CDR2 ANQGSEA. The CDR3 extends over 13 amino acids.